These 31 T cell receptor beta chains were all obtained from the same sample, sequenced in a study of T-cell reconstitution after alpha-beta-depleted transplantation in children. It was with unique molecular identifiers that the TCRbeta library was prepared. MiXCR, run by TCRdb on the PCR reads, gives a single entry per CDR3 protein. This sample has approximately 980,000 distinct CDR3 sequences, with under 30% found just once. Source: PBMCs, mostly from graft donor cells, taken 360 days after TCRalphabeta/CD19-depleted stem cell transplant. These receptors were taken from a boy younger than two who had a stem cell transplant for SCID, so the T cells may come from the graft donor.

In this sample, this clonotype turned up a few times. The chain recombines TRBV12-3 or TRBV12-4 with TRBJ1-5; TRBD1 is a possible D gene (5 bases). Trimming pared 5 bases from V and 1 base from J, leaving 15 bases between. This CDR3 spans 16 amino acids. Here the CDR3 reads CASSPQPGLSNQPQHF. The CDR3 nucleotides are TGTGCCAGCAGTCCCCAACCGGGACTAAGCAATCAGCCCCAGCATTTT.

The genes are TRBV6-6 and TRBJ2-3; D is undetermined. Trimming left V 6 bases short and J 5 bases short, with 12 bases between. CDR3 length: 13 residues. CDR1 MNHNY and CDR2 SVGAGI come from the germline V gene (reference sequence). The CDR3 DNA reads as TGTGCCAGCAGCGTCGGGCGGATAGATACGCAGTATTTT. Translation: CASSVGRIDTQYF.

The gene calls are TRBV15 and TRBJ2-3; 7 nucleotides match TRBD1. The V gene's germline CDR1 is LNHNV and CDR2 YYDKDF (reference sequence). The junction had 15 bases not matched to a gene; V was cut back by 4 bases and J by 8 bases. CDR3 size: 16 residues. DNA of the CDR3: TGTGCCACCAGCACTCAGAGGGGGCCGGTGAAGGGTACGCAGTATTTT. Its protein is CATSTQRGPVKGTQYF. The whole variable domain, filled in from reference TRBV15 and TRBJ2-3, reads DAMVIQNPRYQVTQFGKPVTLSCSQTLNHNVMYWYQQKSSQAPKLLFHYYDKDFNNEADTPDNFQSRRPNTSFCFLDIRSPGLGDTAMYLCATSTQRGPVKGTQYFGPGTRLTVL.

This clonotype was recorded only once. The chain links TRBV25-1 to TRBJ2-1; 8 bases are shared with TRBD2. This CDR3 has 15 residues. The germline CDR1 and CDR2 sequences are MGHDK and SYGVNS. With 6 bases clipped from V and 1 base from J, the junction kept 5 bases outside the gene matches. Written as DNA, the CDR3 is TGTGCCAGCAGGGGAGCGGGGGCGTCCTACAATGAGCAGTTCTTC. Translation gives CASRGAGASYNEQFF. The full variable domain, rest sourced from reference TRBV25-1 and TRBJ2-1, is EADIYQTPRYLVIGTGKKITLECSQTMGHDKMYWYQQDPGMELHLIHYSYGVNSTEKGDLSSESTVSRIRTEHFPLTLESARPSHTSQYLCASRGAGASYNEQFFGPGTRLTVL.

A few counts support this clonotype. V usage is TRBV6-1 and J usage is TRBJ2-3, with 7 bases aligning to TRBD2. The germline gives CDR1 MNHNS, CDR2 SASEGT. The trim removed 8 bases at V and 0 bases at J, leaving 8 bases unmatched. The CDR3 extends over 15 amino acids. The CDR3 sequence: CASSQAGRSTDTQYF. CDR3 in DNA: TGTGCCAGCTCCCAAGCGGGGCGTAGCACAGATACGCAGTATTTT.

This chain uses TRBV6-5 with TRBJ2-5; D unresolved. The CDR3 has 14 residues. V lost 0 bases and J 10 bases, leaving 15 bases between the germline ends. Germline V gene data show CDR1 as MNHEY and CDR2 as SVGAGI. The CDR3 loop is CASSYSLNVRVQYF. In DNA, the CDR3 is TGTGCCAGCAGTTACTCATTAAATGTACGGGTCCAGTACTTC.

In this sample, this clonotype turned up many times. The V and J genes are TRBV2 and TRBJ2-5; D is undetermined. This CDR3 is built from 13 residues. CDR1 is SNHLY, CDR2 FYNNEI, per germline. The germline V and J ends were trimmed by 7 bases and 2 bases, with 11 bases remaining between them. CDR3 region: CASNDGFQETQYF. CDR3 nucleotides: TGTGCCAGCAACGACGGCTTTCAAGAGACCCAGTACTTC.

This clonotype was seen a few times. The rearrangement uses TRBV20-1 and TRBJ1-1; TRBD1 is a possible D gene (6 bases). Trimming pared 8 bases from V and 0 bases from J, leaving 19 bases between. Germline-derived CDR1 and CDR2 are DFQATT and SNEGSKA (reference sequence). The CDR3 spans 15 residues. This chain's CDR3 is CSIPPGHLMNTEAFF. The CDR3 nucleotides read TGCAGTATCCCTCCGGGACATCTCATGAACACTGAAGCTTTCTTT.

This clonotype was picked up a small number of times. The chain couples TRBV20-1 to TRBJ2-3, with 12 bases fitting TRBD2. V gave up 0 bases and J gave up 3 bases; unmatched junction bases: 1. The CDR3 has 15 residues. Germline CDR1 and CDR2: DFQATT and SNEGSKA (reference sequence). The CDR3 bases are TGCAGTGCTAGAGATCTAGCGGGAGGGACAGATACGCAGTATTTT. Amino acids: CSARDLAGGTDTQYF.

CDR3 in DNA: TGTGCCAGCCGGAGAGACAGGGGGCATGTAGATACGCAGTATTTT. Residues: CASRRDRGHVDTQYF. V is TRBV2 and J is TRBJ2-3; 10 bases fit TRBD1. Germline assignment: CDR1 SNHLY and CDR2 FYNNEI. CDR3 length: 15 amino acids. V gave up 8 bases and J gave up 5 bases; unmatched junction bases: 10.

This clonotype came up a few times. The CDR3 sequence: CAWTEGYEQYF. The CDR3, as DNA: TGTGCCTGGACGGAAGGTTACGAGCAGTACTTC. The chain uses TRBV30 and TRBJ2-7; D not certain. The V gene's germline CDR1 is GTSNPN and CDR2 SVGIG (reference sequence). The CDR3 has 11 amino acids. V lost 4 bases and J 4 bases, leaving 8 bases between the germline ends.

This clonotype was recorded many times. Here the CDR3 DNA reads TGTGCCAGCAGTCTGGAAACGGGGGATACGCAGTATTTT. Its translation: CASSLETGDTQYF. V and J are TRBV6-4 and TRBJ2-3, with D perhaps matching TRBD2 (5 bases). The V end was cut by 5 bases, the J end by 6 bases, with 12 bases between. Looked up from germline, CDR1 is MRHNA and CDR2 is SNTAGT. CDR3 length: 13 amino acids.

V is TRBV20-1 and J is TRBJ2-5; possibly TRBD1 for D (6 bases). Trimming pared 6 bases from V and 5 bases from J, leaving 16 bases between. From germline, CDR1 is DFQATT and CDR2 SNEGSKA (reference sequence). The CDR3 runs 13 residues. DNA for the CDR3: TGCAGTGCGGAACAAGGGGGAAGGGAGACCCAGTACTTC. Its protein product is CSAEQGGRETQYF.

This clonotype has more than one count but fewer than ten. The chain links TRBV5-4 to TRBJ2-3, with D possibly matching TRBD1 (6 bases). The V gene lost 4 bases and the J gene lost 2 bases, with 11 bases spanning the gap. This CDR3 contains 14 residues. CDR1 is SGHNT, CDR2 YYREEE, per germline (reference sequence). The CDR3, as DNA: TGTGCCAGCAGCCACGGACAGTACACAGATACGCAGTATTTT. Translation gives CASSHGQYTDTQYF.

This clonotype has a handful of counts. The chain couples TRBV15 to TRBJ2-1; no firm D call. The V end lost 5 bases, the J end lost 6 bases, and 11 bases lay between the germline ends. CDR1 is LNHNV, CDR2 YYDKDF, per germline (reference sequence). This CDR3 is built from 13 residues. CDR3 protein: CATSESWGNEQFF. DNA for the CDR3: TGTGCCACCAGCGAATCCTGGGGCAATGAGCAGTTCTTC.

This clonotype was counted a few times. The rearrangement links TRBV12-3 or TRBV12-4 to TRBJ1-1, with D unresolved. The V end lost 3 bases, the J end lost 1 base, and 21 bases lay between the germline ends. The CDR3 runs to 18 residues. The CDR3 coding sequence is TGTGCCAGCAGTTTGGGAATCATGGGCGATACCTCGAACACTGAAGCTTTCTTT. Its protein is CASSLGIMGDTSNTEAFF.

This clonotype showed up just a few times. This sequence joins TRBV20-1 and TRBJ2-5; D gene ambiguous. CDR1 is DFQATT, CDR2 SNEGSKA, per germline (reference sequence). The CDR3 has 15 amino acids. The V end lost 2 bases, the J end lost 5 bases, and 18 bases lay between the germline ends. The CDR3 protein is CSARRRAHGGETQYF. Here the CDR3 DNA reads TGCAGTGCTAGAAGGCGAGCCCACGGTGGGGAGACCCAGTACTTC.

In this sample, this clonotype turned up many times. V usage is TRBV3-1 and J usage is TRBJ2-2, with TRBD2 matching 8 bases. Trimming took 1 base from V and 0 from J; bases not matched to a gene: 10. The germline V gene has CDR1 LGHDT and CDR2 YNNKEL (reference sequence). This CDR3 region has 19 residues. CDR3 region: CASSQGYSGVLANTGELFF. In DNA, the CDR3 is TGTGCCAGCAGCCAAGGTTATAGCGGGGTTTTAGCGAACACCGGGGAGCTGTTTTTT.

The chain carries TRBV7-7 and TRBJ2-5; 7 bases align to TRBD2. V lost 5 bases and J lost 5; bases outside the gene matches: 8. The CDR3 has 14 amino acids. In germline, CDR1 is SSHAT, CDR2 FNYEAQ (reference sequence). CDR3 nucleotide sequence: TGTGCCAGCAGCCCAGAGCGGGGTGTGGAGACCCAGTACTTC. Translated: CASSPERGVETQYF.

Concerning this clonotype: One end of the junction varies from germline; a read error may be responsible. The V and J genes are TRBV6-5 and TRBJ2-7, with 8 bases identical to TRBD2. From germline, CDR1 is MNHEY and CDR2 SVGAGI. This CDR3 has 14 amino acids. The CDR3 loop reads CASSSTGLDVFLDF. The CDR3, as DNA: TGTGCCAGCAGTTCCACGGGACTAGACGTTTTTTTGGACTTC.

This clonotype was observed a handful of times. The chain couples TRBV4-3 to TRBJ2-3; 8 nucleotides align to TRBD2. The V segment lost 1 base and the J segment 2 bases; nucleotides outside the gene matches: 8. The CDR3 totals 17 residues. Germline V gene lookup returns CDR1 LGHNA and CDR2 YSLEER. The CDR3 here is CASSQALTSVATDTQYF. Here the CDR3 DNA reads TGCGCCAGCAGCCAAGCTCTGACTAGCGTAGCCACAGATACGCAGTATTTT.

This clonotype has only one observation. This chain connects TRBV20-1 to TRBJ1-2; D remains ambiguous. This CDR3 spans 14 amino acids. Trimming left V 1 base short and J 1 base short, with 10 bases between. Germline CDR1 reads DFQATT; CDR2 reads SNEGSKA (reference sequence). The CDR3 nucleotides read TGCAGTGCTAGAGGGAGACTCCTTAACTATGGCTACACCTTC. Protein sequence: CSARGRLLNYGYTF.

The chain carries TRBV11-3 and TRBJ2-1; 8 nucleotides agree with TRBD1. Looked up from germline, CDR1 is SGHNT and CDR2 is YENEEA. CDR3 length: 15 amino acids. V lost 5 bases and J lost 10; bases outside the gene matches: 13. CDR3 sequence: CASSKGTGGHQEQFF. The CDR3 nucleotides read TGTGCCAGCAGCAAAGGGACAGGAGGGCATCAGGAGCAGTTCTTC.

J is TRBJ1-1 and V is TRBV12-3 or TRBV12-4, with D unclear. This CDR3 is 13 amino acids long. The germline V and J ends were trimmed by 8 bases and 3 bases, with 13 bases remaining between them. The CDR3 bases are TGTGCCAGCCGCGTCCGGTGGGACACTGAAGCTTTCTTT. Protein product: CASRVRWDTEAFF.

V gene TRBV11-2 combines with J gene TRBJ2-5; tentatively, D is TRBD1 (6 bases). Germline values: CDR1 SGHAT, CDR2 FQNNGV. V gave up 1 base and J gave up 5 bases, with 20 bases separating them. The CDR3 covers 17 residues. CDR3 in DNA: TGTGCCAGCAGCTTAGGGAGCCTGACCCCTCAGGGGGAGACCCAGTACTTC. Its protein product is CASSLGSLTPQGETQYF.

The rearrangement joins TRBV7-9 to TRBJ2-3, with a tentative D call TRBD1 (5 bases). There are 15 residues in the CDR3. The ends were cut back, 2 bases at V and 2 bases at J, with 11 bases in the middle. Germline V gene sequence: CDR1 SEHNR, CDR2 FQNEAQ (reference sequence). CDR3 DNA sequence: TGTGCCAGCAGCTTATCTGGACACCCCACAGATACGCAGTATTTT. This codes for CASSLSGHPTDTQYF.

This clonotype was seen more than once but under ten times. V gene TRBV28 combines with J gene TRBJ2-7, with D hard to call. The CDR3 covers 15 residues. Trimming took off 5 bases at V and 0 bases at J, with 14 bases between the two ends. Germline V gives CDR1 MDHEN, CDR2 SYDVKM. The CDR3 nucleotides are TGTGCCAGCAGTGAAAGGACCGGACCCTCCTACGAGCAGTACTTC. It yields the protein CASSERTGPSYEQYF.

The rearrangement joins TRBV11-2 to TRBJ1-6, with a weak D call TRBD1 (5 bases). The CDR3 extends over 14 amino acids. In germline, CDR1 is SGHAT, CDR2 FQNNGV. The V end was cut by 5 bases, the J end by 8 bases, with 13 bases between. The CDR3 region is CASSGWGEDSPLHF. DNA for the CDR3: TGTGCCAGCAGCGGATGGGGGGAGGATTCACCCCTCCACTTT.

There are a few counts of this clonotype. V is TRBV5-1 and J is TRBJ2-3, with no clear D. V lost 5 bases and J 4 bases, leaving 8 bases between the germline ends. There are 12 residues in the CDR3. Germline loops: CDR1 SGHRS, CDR2 YFSETQ. Here the CDR3 DNA reads TGCGCCAGCAGACTTGGCCCAGATACGCAGTATTTT. Translated: CASRLGPDTQYF. Supplemented by reference TRBV5-1 and TRBJ2-3, the full variable domain reads KAGVTQTPRYLIKTRGQQVTLSCSPISGHRSVSWYQQTPGQGLQFLFEYFSETQRNKGNFPGRFSGRQFSNSRSEMNVSTLELGDSALYLCASRLGPDTQYFGPGTRLTVL.

This chain connects TRBV24-1 to TRBJ1-2; D is unresolved. CDR3 length: 11 amino acids. The germline V and J ends were trimmed by 4 bases and 9 bases, with 8 bases remaining between them. From germline, CDR1 is KGHDR and CDR2 SFDVKD. The CDR3 protein is CATSEGFSYTF. In DNA form, the CDR3 reads TGTGCCACCAGTGAAGGATTTAGCTACACCTTC.

The chain joins TRBV12-3 or TRBV12-4 to TRBJ2-5, with TRBD1 matching over 7 bases. The CDR3 extends over 12 amino acids. Trimming cost V 6 bases and J 4 bases; bases outside gene matches: 2. The CDR3 region has the DNA TGTGCCAGCAGGCACAGGGGAGAGACCCAGTACTTC. Protein sequence: CASRHRGETQYF.